This T cell receptor beta chain was identified during a study of cytomegalovirus exposure and HLA in healthy donors (dated by TCRdb to 2017 to 2019). General notes on the study: An earlier analysis of approximately 640 of the donors reported roughly 300 Gb of sequence data and roughly 110 million unique TCR beta sequences from 150 million to 200 million T cells. Of the 300 to 450 genotyped donors, about 80% fell in the genetic ancestry cluster associated with self-reported Caucasian donors. Along with the approximately 700-subject first cohort, a separate validation cohort of around 120 different subjects was used. Four or five DR-DQ haplotypes were handled as single units for association and clustering, since linkage in the cohort was strong. Class I and class II HLA loci were covered by the typing at four-digit resolution. All discovery cohort repertoires had been generated on a single sequencing platform. An earlier analysis of 500 to 650 of the donors applied high-throughput TCR beta sequencing to assess whether each TCR beta V gene segment acted as functional or pseudogenic. The aim of the study was to test whether cataloging public T cell receptors could identify signatures of past pathogen exposure. In a later genetic analysis, genome-wide SNP genotypes for about 65% of the 666 donors were used, and that subset was treated as a discovery cohort. The later analysis used no new phenotypic data to find candidate immune exposures, relying instead on TCR beta sequences and their occurrence across donors. Typing coverage differed by locus: A, B, C, DRB1 and DQB1 were typed in roughly 620-630 donors, DQA1 in 500 to 550, DPA1 in roughly 590, and DPB1 in 450 to 480. Among 300 to 450 genotyped donors of the cohort, an average of about 240,000 unique TCR beta nucleotide sequences were sequenced per donor, around 18% of them non-productive. About 300 gigabases of sequencing data and approximately 85 million unique TCR sequences were included in an early release covering about 700 HLA-typed donors. In a later analysis, previously published TCR beta repertoires from more than 500 donors were re-analyzed and high-resolution HLA genotyping was added so that TCR occurrence patterns could be studied. The study combined high-throughput TCR immunosequencing, statistical association of individual TCRs with disease status, and machine learning to predict cytomegalovirus infection status. Using immunosequencing, the study profiled T cell repertoires from fewer than 700 subjects and related those repertoires to cytomegalovirus serostatus. Donor age, sex, ethnicity and CMV serostatus were compiled alongside the repertoire data. Broader findings and caveats from the paper: According to a later analysis, TCR association rates differed among HLA loci, with DRB1 alleles showing the most associated TCRs and HLA-C alleles showing the fewest. Broadly in line with IMGT annotations, most TCR beta V segments showed up in productive rearrangements about 87% or about 30% of the time in an earlier analysis of 587 of the donors. In a later analysis, HLA-associated TCR beta chains showed more clonal expansion and lower generation probabilities than non-associated chains that were equally common. In a later genetic analysis, fewer N-insertions in productive TCRs were reported among donors in an Asian-associated ancestry cluster than the approximately 670-donor mean. In the study, around 150 TCR beta chains were listed as associated with cytomegalovirus. While some public TCRs were present in many individuals, most TCR sequences turned up only very rarely across donors. In a later analysis, most CMV-associated TCR beta chains were found to appear HLA-restricted, with HLA associations seemingly driven largely by CMV exposure. CMV serostatus was the only immune exposure information available for the cohort. Roughly uniform sequencing depth across donors was assumed in presence/absence analyses, although this assumption may not hold. A further reported finding was that TCR beta sequences accurately predicted the HLA-A and HLA-B alleles for most subjects in the first cohort. V-gene and J-gene trimming of TCR beta chains was associated with a missense DCLRE1C variant in a later genetic analysis, and the association was replicated in an independent cohort. According to the authors, the approach could potentially be generalized to other disease states and immunological phenotypes. Because counts were too low, seventeen rarely observed V segments, including chromosome 9 orphons, were left out of the earlier analysis of approximately 500 of the donors. In a later analysis, several top co-occurrence clusters were reported to appear linked to parvovirus B19, influenza, CMV and Epstein-Barr virus. Some IMGT-functional V segments, including TRBV6-2 and TRBV6-3, could not be told apart with the 87-base-pair reads, so those segments were excluded. When HLA alleles, especially DR and DQ, strongly co-occurred, attributing TCR associations to individual alleles was difficult. This cohort had only TCR beta chains sequenced, and the lack of alpha or paired-chain data limited which features could be detected. The sequencing pipeline was judged likely to have produced a cluster of highly shared sequence variants as a technical artifact. The classifier was reported to diagnose cytomegalovirus status with high specificity and sensitivity in both the original and validation cohorts. Because HLA typing was unavailable for some donors at each locus, only the typed subset was used in association tests. Linkage disequilibrium might explain the correlated functional status among segregating V segments, but an unknown experimental factor could not be excluded. In vitro tests confirmed that a few of the cytomegalovirus-associated TCR beta chains recognize cytomegalovirus antigens. In a later analysis, 15,000 to 20,000 TCR beta sequences were associated with specific HLA alleles at a false discovery rate of 0.05.

Library preparation employed the immunoSEQ multiplex PCR assay. The multiplex PCR relied on a mix of 60 forward primers for TCR Vbeta segments and 13 reverse primers for TCR Jbeta segments. Amplification of the CDR3 region of rearranged TCR beta genes was performed with a multiplex PCR assay on genomic DNA. On the Illumina HiSeq System, the amplified TCR beta libraries were sequenced as 87-base-pair reads. The original pipeline was this. Across the roughly 670 repertoires, a later analysis counted 78 million or so unique TCR beta chains, 9.5 million to 12 million of which were shared by at least two donors. Raw reads were error-corrected and collapsed into unique sequences by a nearest-neighbor algorithm in which closely related sequences were merged to remove PCR and sequencing errors. Alignment of CDR3 sequences to IMGT reference sequences was used to assign V, D and J gene segments. For a sequence to be retained, a match of at least six nucleotides was required to both a V gene segment and a J gene segment. Rearrangements were called productive when the CDR3 lacked stop codons and stayed in frame with V and J; all others were non-productive. CDR3 was defined according to IMGT convention as the region running from the second conserved V-encoded cysteine to the conserved J-encoded phenylalanine. In an earlier analysis of roughly 580 of the donors, sequences lacking an unambiguous match to a single V gene segment were excluded. In an earlier analysis of 450 to 750 of the donors, a V segment was called functional when productive rearrangements were above 56.7%, and segregating when the standard deviation between donors exceeded 5%. To diagnose cytomegalovirus status from the catalog of TCR beta chain sequences, a statistical classification framework was built. In a later analysis, TCR nucleotide sequences were compared against IMGT/GENE-DB human TR gene sequences so that V and J genes could be assigned. The TCRdist pipeline was used in a later analysis to assign CDR3 sequences and most-parsimonious VDJ recombination scenarios. In a later analysis, each TCR beta chain was defined by its CDR3 amino acid sequence together with its V-gene family, and reads without a unique V-gene family were excluded. A later analysis removed 450 to 600 highly shared, low-generation-probability nucleotide sequences to deal with suspected cross-contamination and a sequencing artifact. In a later analysis, a clonal expansion index for each public chain was calculated from normalized within-repertoire ranks of inferred template counts. In a later analysis, generation probabilities were computed using a VDJ recombination model fitted to out-of-frame rearrangements, and the results were checked against IGoR. In a later analysis, TCR-TCR, TCR-HLA and TCR-CMV co-occurrence was scored with hypergeometric tests, and a repertoire-size bias correction was applied to TCR pairs. A later analysis estimated false discovery rates by permuting HLA or CMV assignments 20 times. In a later analysis, co-occurring TCRs were grouped with DBSCAN, and TCRdist sequence similarity was added when clustering was performed within HLA-allele-positive subsets. Co-occurrence clustering excluded repertoires with fewer than 30,000 or more than 120,000 public chains, plus five with anomalous nucleotide sharing. In its TCRdb copy, this immuneACCESS table keeps in-frame sequences only and misses some clones. Where compared with another copy, unresolved V genes explain less than half of these, and the others have no known cause. That table supplies the V and J calls and clone size; D and trimming were determined from the DNA. The sample data list 55,000 to 80,000 clones, and around four fifths of these were observed just once. The ten largest clones represent about 9.6% of the sample.

In total, over 600 healthy bone marrow donors made up the cohort. At the time of sampling, every cohort member was nominally healthy, though immune exposures that went unrecorded were likely present. The donor was CMV seronegative and belonged to the group of around 350 seronegative cohort members. A peripheral blood sample was provided by each donor, and peripheral blood mononuclear cells were used for TCR beta sequencing. The Qiagen DNeasy Blood Extraction Kit was used to extract genomic DNA from the blood cell samples. Including the terminal cysteine and phenylalanine, the CDR3 comprises 15 residues. Just the 45-base CDR3 DNA is kept, in frame starting at base 1. The germline ends are 9 bases apart after V is trimmed by 3 bases and J by 0 bases. Reading the germline V gene (reference sequence) gives CDR1 LNHDA and CDR2 SQIVND. Details on this clone: Its target antigen remains unknown. The record has no base qualities; no much larger clone is one base away.

This TCR derives from a man aged 40-49 years in good health and CMV-seronegative. The chain joins TRBV19 to TRBJ1-3, with TRBD1 as a weak D call on 5 bases. Sequencing was carried out using PBMCs. The sequenced DNA is TGTGCCAGTAGTATTGCGGGGACCTCTGGAAACACCATATATTTT. It is translated as CASSIAGTSGNTIYF. Reference TRBV19 and TRBJ1-3 proteins supply the regions before and after the CDR3; the full variable domain is: DGGITQSPKYLFRKEGQNVTLSCEQNLNHDAMYWYRQDPGQGLRLIYYSQIVNDFQKGDIAEGYSVSREKKESFPLTVTSAQKNPTAFYLCASSIAGTSGNTIYFGEGSWLTVV.